Presented here are 8 T cell receptor beta chains from one specimen sequenced in a study of cytomegalovirus exposure and HLA in healthy donors (dated by TCRdb to between 2016 and 2019). Library preparation was by the immunoSEQ multiplex PCR assay. A mixture of 60 forward primers for TCR Vbeta segments and 13 reverse primers for TCR Jbeta segments was used in the multiplex PCR. In its TCRdb copy, this immuneACCESS table keeps in-frame sequences only and misses some clones. Where compared with another copy, unresolved V genes explain less than half of these, and the others have no known cause. The sample table shows roughly 140,000 clones, and roughly 77% are seen once. The ten largest clonotypes hold under 4% of the sample. Sequences were obtained from PBMCs. These receptors originate from a human donor in good health.

The CDR3 DNA sequence: TGTGCCAGCAGTGAAACCGGGACAGGGGGGTACGAGCAGTACTTC. The encoded protein is CASSETGTGGYEQYF. The chain joins TRBV6-1 to TRBJ2-7, with TRBD1 identical over 11 bases. The CDR3 is made up of 15 amino acids. Germline trimming cut 2 bases from V and 4 bases from J; bases unmatched to any gene: 4. Germline CDR1 MNHNS, CDR2 SASEGT.

CDR3 residues: CASRTRLPGTMTEAFF. The CDR3, as DNA: TGTGCCAGTAGGACCAGACTTCCGGGGACTATGACTGAAGCTTTCTTT. The chain couples TRBV19 to TRBJ1-1; tentative D call: TRBD1 (5 bases). The V and J ends lost 6 bases and 5 bases respectively, with 22 bases between them. The CDR3 extends over 16 amino acids. Germline V gene lookup returns CDR1 LNHDA and CDR2 SQIVND (reference sequence).

The chain uses TRBV2 and TRBJ2-7, with a tentative D call TRBD1 (6 bases). Trimming left V 0 bases short and J 2 bases short, with 11 bases between. The germline V gene encodes CDR1 SNHLY and CDR2 FYNNEI. The CDR3 covers 15 residues. The CDR3 here is CASSEALRQAYEQYF. The CDR3 region has the DNA TGTGCCAGCAGTGAAGCGCTGCGACAGGCCTACGAGCAGTACTTC.

The chain uses TRBV7-9 and TRBJ2-7, with D tentatively TRBD1 (7 bases). Germline loops: CDR1 SEHNR, CDR2 FQNEAQ (reference sequence). V lost 5 bases and J lost 3, with 14 bases in between. The CDR3 is made up of 14 amino acids. The CDR3 spells CASSRAGQSYEQYF. The CDR3 coding sequence is TGTGCCAGCAGCCGTGCGGGACAGAGCTACGAGCAGTACTTC.

The chain has TRBV18 and TRBJ2-7; tentative D call: TRBD1 (6 bases). This CDR3 has 18 amino acids. Trimming cost V 6 bases and J 3 bases, with 27 bases left between them. Germline V lookup: CDR1 KGHSH, CDR2 LQKENI. CDR3 loop: CASSSSTSGTLDFYEQYF. The CDR3 DNA is TGTGCCAGCTCGTCTTCAACTTCCGGGACACTAGATTTCTACGAGCAGTACTTC.

The chain employs TRBV7-2 and TRBJ2-1; maybe TRBD1 (6 bases). The germline V and J ends were trimmed by 4 bases and 15 bases, with 22 bases remaining between them. CDR1 and CDR2 from the germline V gene are SGHTA and FQGNSA. This CDR3 region has 14 residues. Here the CDR3 DNA reads TGTGCCAGCAGCTCTCCTCCCCCAGGGGCGGTGTGGTTCTTC. The encoded protein is CASSSPPPGAVWFF.

This clone was counted only a few times. The chain uses TRBV4-2 and TRBJ1-1; tentatively, D is TRBD1 (5 bases). With 0 bases removed from V and 7 bases from J, the gap between germline ends came to 9 bases. Per germline, CDR1 LGHNA and CDR2 YNFKEQ. The CDR3 is made up of 13 amino acids. The chain's CDR3 is CASSQDLGGEAFF. CDR3 coding DNA: TGTGCCAGCAGCCAAGATTTGGGGGGTGAAGCTTTCTTT.

The CDR3 sequence is CASDGAPFYGYTF. CDR3 nucleotide sequence: TGTGCCAGCGATGGGGCTCCTTTCTATGGCTACACCTTC. The rearrangement uses TRBV6-1 and TRBJ1-2; the D gene is possibly TRBD1 (5 bases). The V gene's germline CDR1 is MNHNS and CDR2 SASEGT. Trimming shortened V by 8 bases and J by 4 bases, and 14 bases separated the two germline ends. The CDR3 sequence is 13 residues long.